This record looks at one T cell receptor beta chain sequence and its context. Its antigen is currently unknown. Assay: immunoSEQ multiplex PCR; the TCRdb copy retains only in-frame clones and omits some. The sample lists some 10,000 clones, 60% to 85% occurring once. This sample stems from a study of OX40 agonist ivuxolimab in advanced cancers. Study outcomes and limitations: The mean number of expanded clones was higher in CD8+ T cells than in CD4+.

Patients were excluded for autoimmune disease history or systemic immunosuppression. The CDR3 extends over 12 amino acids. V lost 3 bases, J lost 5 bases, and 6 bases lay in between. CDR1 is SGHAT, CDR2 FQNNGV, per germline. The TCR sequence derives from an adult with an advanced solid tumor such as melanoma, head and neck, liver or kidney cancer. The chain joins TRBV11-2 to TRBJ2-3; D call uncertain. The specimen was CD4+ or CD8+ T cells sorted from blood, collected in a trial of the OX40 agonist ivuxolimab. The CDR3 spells CASSFWGDTQYF. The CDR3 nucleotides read TGTGCCAGCAGCTTCTGGGGAGATACGCAGTATTTT. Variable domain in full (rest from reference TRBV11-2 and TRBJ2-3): EAGVAQSPRYKIIEKRQSVAFWCNPISGHATLYWYQQILGQGPKLLIQFQNNGVVDDSQLPKDRFSAERLKGVDSTLKIQPAKLEDSAVYLCASSFWGDTQYFGPGTRLTVL.